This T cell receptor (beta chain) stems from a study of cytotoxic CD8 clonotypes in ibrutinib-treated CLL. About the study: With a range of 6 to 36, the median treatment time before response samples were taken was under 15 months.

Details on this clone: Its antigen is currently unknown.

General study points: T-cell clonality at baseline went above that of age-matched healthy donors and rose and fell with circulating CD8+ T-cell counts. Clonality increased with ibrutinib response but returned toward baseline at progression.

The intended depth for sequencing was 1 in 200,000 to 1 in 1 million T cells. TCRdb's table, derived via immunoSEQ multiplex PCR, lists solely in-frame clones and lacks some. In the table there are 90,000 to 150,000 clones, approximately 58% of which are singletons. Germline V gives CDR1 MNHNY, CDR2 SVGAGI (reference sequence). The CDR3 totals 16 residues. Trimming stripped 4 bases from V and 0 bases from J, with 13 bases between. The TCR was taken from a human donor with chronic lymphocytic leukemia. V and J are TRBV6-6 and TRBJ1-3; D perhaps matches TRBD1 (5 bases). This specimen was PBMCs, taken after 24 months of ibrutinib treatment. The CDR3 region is CASSFDGGSSGNTIYF. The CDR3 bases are TGTGCCAGCAGTTTCGACGGGGGGAGCTCTGGAAACACCATATATTTT.